The next 10 T cell receptor beta chains were all read from a single sample in a study of early T cells in non-severe SARS-CoV-2 infection. TCRdb re-called the 5' RACE reads through MiXCR, storing one row per CDR3 protein. Counted here are about 38,000 distinct CDR3 sequences, 3.5% to 5% occurring once; the ten biggest clones make up around 15%. Sequencing was performed on whole blood. These receptor sequences come from an adult who was a healthcare worker with PCR-confirmed SARS-CoV-2 infection or an uninfected control (not recorded which).

The rearrangement joins TRBV6-1 to TRBJ2-7, with a weak D call TRBD1 (5 bases). Germline CDR1 MNHNS, CDR2 SASEGT. V lost 9 bases and J 2 bases, leaving 8 bases between the germline ends. This CDR3 is built from 11 residues. CDR3 sequence: CASTGAYEQYF. The CDR3 DNA reads TGTGCCAGTACAGGAGCCTACGAGCAGTACTTC.

The sample holds many counts of this clonotype. The V gene is TRBV5-4, the J gene TRBJ2-5; 7 positions match TRBD2. V trimming: 2 bases; J trimming: 3 bases; junction bases outside the gene matches: 7. This CDR3 is 15 amino acids long. Per the germline V gene, CDR1 is SGHNT and CDR2 is YYREEE (reference sequence). This CDR3 reads CASSFSFSGEETQYF. CDR3 nucleotide sequence: TGTGCCAGCAGCTTTTCTTTCAGCGGGGAAGAGACCCAGTACTTC.

At least ten counts were recorded for this clonotype. The rearrangement uses TRBV29-1 and TRBJ2-5, with D perhaps matching TRBD2 (5 bases). This CDR3 region has 14 residues. V was trimmed by 0 bases and J by 4 bases, leaving 12 bases between them. Germline V gene lookup returns CDR1 SQVTM and CDR2 ANQGSEA. CDR3: CSVEEASGLETQYF. The CDR3 bases are TGCAGCGTTGAAGAAGCCTCGGGATTAGAGACCCAGTACTTC.

This clonotype was seen at least ten times. The chain uses TRBV7-6 and TRBJ2-2; 7 nucleotides line up with TRBD1. Germline lookup yields CDR1 SGHVS and CDR2 FNYEAQ. The length of the CDR3 is 15 residues. V lost 5 bases, J lost 3 bases, and 6 bases stayed unmatched. The DNA for the CDR3 is TGTGCCAGCAGCCCAGAACAGGGGTACACCGGGGAGCTGTTTTTT. It yields the protein CASSPEQGYTGELFF. Full variable domain (remainder filled in from reference TRBV7-6 and TRBJ2-2): GAGVSQSPRYKVTKRGQDVALRCDPISGHVSLYWYRQALGQGPEFLTYFNYEAQQDKSGLPNDRFSAERPEGSISTLTIQRTEQRDSAMYRCASSPEQGYTGELFFGEGSRLTVL.

In this sample, this clonotype turned up many times. V gene TRBV29-1 combines with J gene TRBJ2-7; D unresolved. CDR3 length equals 13 residues. Germline loops: CDR1 SQVTM, CDR2 ANQGSEA. V was cut by 4 bases and J by 7 bases, with 17 bases left in between. CDR3 coding DNA: TGCAGCGTTGCTCCTCGTGGCCGTAGTGAGCAGTACTTC. It encodes CSVAPRGRSEQYF.

The chain combines TRBV12-3 or TRBV12-4 with TRBJ2-5; unclear D gene. CDR3 length equals 12 residues. Trimming shortened V by 2 bases and J by 5 bases, and 6 bases separated the two germline ends. The CDR3 protein is CASSLSSETQYF. The CDR3, as DNA: TGTGCCAGCAGTTTATCATCGGAGACCCAGTACTTC.

V gene TRBV6-4 combines with J gene TRBJ2-3, with a tentative D call TRBD2 (6 bases). Germline V gene sequence: CDR1 MRHNA, CDR2 SNTAGT. Trimming shortened V by 0 bases and J by 3 bases, and 10 bases separated the two germline ends. The CDR3 is made up of 15 amino acids. The CDR3 DNA is TGTGCCAGCAGTGACTCGGGACTGGCAACAGATACGCAGTATTTT. Its protein is CASSDSGLATDTQYF.

The rearrangement joins TRBV20-1 to TRBJ1-4; no definite D call. Trimming removed 3 bases at V and 4 bases at J, with 9 bases between. Germline V gene data show CDR1 as DFQATT and CDR2 as SNEGSKA (reference sequence). The CDR3 covers 13 residues. This CDR3 is CSASESVNEKLFF. Here the CDR3 DNA reads TGCAGTGCTAGCGAATCGGTTAATGAAAAACTGTTTTTT.

This clonotype was seen repeatedly, ten times or more. The V gene is TRBV6-5, the J gene TRBJ2-2; D is uncertain. Trimming removed 7 bases at V and 3 bases at J, with 3 bases between. In germline, CDR1 is MNHEY, CDR2 SVGAGI. CDR3 length equals 11 residues. This CDR3 is CASKDTGELFF. The CDR3 bases are TGTGCCAGCAAGGACACCGGGGAGCTGTTTTTT.

This clonotype was picked up many times. V gene TRBV7-9 combines with J gene TRBJ1-2; D remains unclear. The germline V gene has CDR1 SEHNR and CDR2 FQNEAQ (reference sequence). CDR3 length equals 11 residues. V gave up 4 bases and J gave up 4 bases, with 4 bases separating them. The CDR3 DNA reads TGTGCCAGCAGCTCGCTCTATGGCTACACCTTC. Translated: CASSSLYGYTF.